A selection of T cell receptor beta chains follows, all from one sample in a study of blood T cells in healthy people across ages. A single record per CDR3 protein comes from TCRdb applying MiXCR to the 5' RACE reads. The table shows roughly 1,700,000 distinct CDR3 sequences, with roughly 28% occurring only once. The sequencing input was blood. These receptors all stem from a woman in her 30s in good health. Both conserved end residues are part of each CDR3. A D gene is named only where the DNA matches it firmly. Rows may omit the clone size; those that give it use once, few, many or a size class.

v_call: TRBV30
j_call: TRBJ1-1
d_call: .
clone_size: .
cdr3_aa: CAWANDANTEAFF
cdr3_nt: TGTGCCTGGGCTAATGACGCTAACACTGAAGCTTTCTTT

v_call: TRBV25-1
j_call: TRBJ1-6
d_call: .
clone_size: few
cdr3_aa: CASSDPGRGSSPLHF
cdr3_nt: TGTGCCAGCAGTGACCCAGGTCGGGGGAGTTCACCCCTCCACTTT

v_call: TRBV5-5
j_call: TRBJ1-6
d_call: TRBD1
clone_size: few
cdr3_aa: CASSLFTAGGKVTLHF
cdr3_nt: TGTGCCAGCAGCTTATTTACCGCAGGGGGAAAAGTAACCCTCCACTTT

v_call: TRBV7-3
j_call: TRBJ2-1
d_call: .
clone_size: few
cdr3_aa: CASSSQGLAEGEQFF
cdr3_nt: TGTGCCAGCAGCTCCCAGGGACTGGCGGAGGGTGAGCAGTTCTTC

v_call: TRBV20-1
j_call: TRBJ1-5
d_call: .
clone_size: .
cdr3_aa: CSARDPWGGQPQHF
cdr3_nt: TGCAGTGCTAGAGATCCCTGGGGAGGCCAGCCCCAGCATTTT

v_call: TRBV19
j_call: TRBJ2-1
d_call: TRBD1
clone_size: few
cdr3_aa: CASSSRQGAANEQFF
cdr3_nt: TGTGCCAGTAGTTCGCGACAGGGGGCGGCAAATGAGCAGTTCTTC

v_call: TRBV2
j_call: TRBJ2-2
d_call: .
clone_size: .
cdr3_aa: CASSGDVGELFF
cdr3_nt: TGTGCCAGCAGTGGAGATGTTGGGGAGCTGTTTTTT

v_call: TRBV28
j_call: TRBJ2-7
d_call: TRBD2
clone_size: many
cdr3_aa: CASSQEGLADYEQYF
cdr3_nt: TGTGCCAGCAGTCAAGAGGGACTAGCGGACTACGAGCAGTACTTC

v_call: TRBV28
j_call: TRBJ1-2
d_call: .
clone_size: few
cdr3_aa: CASSFRDGHSYGYTF
cdr3_nt: TGTGCCAGCAGCTTCCGGGACGGACACTCCTATGGCTACACCTTC

v_call: TRBV6-5
j_call: TRBJ2-5
d_call: TRBD1
clone_size: .
cdr3_aa: CASRKSGTDETQYF
cdr3_nt: TGTGCCAGCAGAAAATCGGGGACAGACGAGACCCAGTACTTC

v_call: TRBV21-1
j_call: TRBJ2-7
d_call: .
clone_size: many
cdr3_aa: CASSKEAHFSYEQYF
cdr3_nt: TGTGCCAGCAGCAAAGAAGCCCACTTCTCCTACGAGCAGTACTTC

v_call: TRBV7-2
j_call: TRBJ2-5
d_call: TRBD2
clone_size: .
cdr3_aa: CVSSLAFAGGRGEQYF
cdr3_nt: TGTGTCAGCAGCTTAGCATTCGCGGGAGGGCGGGGGGAGCAGTACTTC

v_call: TRBV5-1
j_call: TRBJ1-5
d_call: .
clone_size: many
cdr3_aa: CASSLGIGENQPQHF
cdr3_nt: TGCGCCAGCAGCTTGGGAATAGGGGAAAATCAGCCCCAGCATTTT

v_call: TRBV12-3/TRBV12-4
j_call: TRBJ2-1
d_call: .
clone_size: many
cdr3_aa: CASSPAGREQQFF
cdr3_nt: TGTGCCAGCAGCCCCGCCGGCAGGGAACAGCAGTTCTTC

v_call: TRBV28
j_call: TRBJ1-6
d_call: .
clone_size: .
cdr3_aa: CASSFQGLNSPLHF
cdr3_nt: TGTGCCAGCAGTTTTCAAGGACTCAATTCACCCCTCCACTTT

v_call: TRBV6-6
j_call: TRBJ2-7
d_call: .
clone_size: few
cdr3_aa: CASSYRQELYEQYF
cdr3_nt: TGTGCCAGCAGTTATCGACAGGAGCTCTACGAGCAGTACTTC

v_call: TRBV20-1
j_call: TRBJ2-7
d_call: TRBD1
clone_size: .
cdr3_aa: CSALRDSSYEQYF
cdr3_nt: TGCAGTGCTCTTCGGGACAGCTCCTACGAGCAGTACTTC

v_call: TRBV7-3
j_call: TRBJ2-7
d_call: TRBD1
clone_size: few
cdr3_aa: CTSSLTGTGVSEQYF
cdr3_nt: TGTACCAGCAGCTTAACTGGGACAGGAGTCTCCGAGCAGTACTTC

v_call: TRBV28
j_call: TRBJ1-2
d_call: .
clone_size: .
cdr3_aa: CASSNHEGGFCGYTF
cdr3_nt: TGTGCCAGCAGCAACCACGAGGGGGGGTTCTGTGGCTACACCTTC

v_call: TRBV20-1
j_call: TRBJ2-1
d_call: .
clone_size: .
cdr3_aa: CSASRGPHYNEQFF
cdr3_nt: TGCAGTGCCAGCCGGGGGCCTCACTACAATGAGCAGTTCTTC

v_call: TRBV7-9
j_call: TRBJ1-2
d_call: .
clone_size: .
cdr3_aa: CASSPSAAPSIYGYTF
cdr3_nt: TGTGCCAGCAGCCCCAGCGCTGCCCCCTCAATCTATGGCTACACCTTC

v_call: TRBV7-9
j_call: TRBJ2-1
d_call: TRBD2
clone_size: few
cdr3_aa: CASSSSGGPSYNEQFF
cdr3_nt: TGTGCCAGCAGTTCTAGCGGGGGCCCCTCCTACAATGAGCAGTTCTTC

v_call: TRBV5-6
j_call: TRBJ2-2
d_call: .
clone_size: .
cdr3_aa: CASSVGLRGNTGELFF
cdr3_nt: TGTGCCAGCAGCGTGGGACTGAGGGGAAACACCGGGGAGCTGTTTTTT

v_call: TRBV4-1
j_call: TRBJ1-2
d_call: .
clone_size: .
cdr3_aa: CASSLRQENYGYTF
cdr3_nt: TGCGCCAGCAGCCTCCGCCAAGAAAACTATGGCTACACCTTC

v_call: TRBV7-7
j_call: TRBJ2-3
d_call: TRBD2
clone_size: few
cdr3_aa: CASSLSGTSVVDTQYF
cdr3_nt: TGTGCCAGCAGCTTATCTGGGACTAGTGTAGTGGATACGCAGTATTTT

v_call: TRBV3-1
j_call: TRBJ1-2
d_call: .
clone_size: .
cdr3_aa: CASSQIYTTNYGYTF
cdr3_nt: TGTGCCAGCAGCCAAATTTACACCACTAACTATGGCTACACCTTC

v_call: TRBV2
j_call: TRBJ2-7
d_call: .
clone_size: once
cdr3_aa: CASSEVSAGRGTYEQYF
cdr3_nt: TGTGCCAGCAGTGAAGTCTCAGCGGGCAGGGGCACCTACGAGCAGTACTTC

v_call: TRBV10-3
j_call: TRBJ2-1
d_call: TRBD2
clone_size: .
cdr3_aa: CAISAASGGGNEQFF
cdr3_nt: TGTGCCATCAGTGCGGCCAGCGGGGGGGGGAATGAGCAGTTCTTC

v_call: TRBV20-1
j_call: TRBJ1-2
d_call: TRBD1
clone_size: .
cdr3_aa: CSASDGQGTGGVGGYTF
cdr3_nt: TGCAGTGCTAGTGATGGACAGGGGACAGGTGGAGTAGGAGGCTACACCTTC

v_call: TRBV3-1
j_call: TRBJ2-1
d_call: TRBD2
clone_size: few
cdr3_aa: CASSKTPGLAGGEQFF
cdr3_nt: TGTGCCAGCAGCAAAACCCCGGGACTAGCGGGGGGTGAGCAGTTCTTC

v_call: TRBV24-1
j_call: TRBJ2-1
d_call: TRBD2
clone_size: many
cdr3_aa: CATSERGLAGGRYNEQFF
cdr3_nt: TGTGCCACCAGTGAACGTGGACTAGCGGGGGGAAGATACAATGAGCAGTTCTTC

v_call: TRBV3-1
j_call: TRBJ2-1
d_call: .
clone_size: .
cdr3_aa: CASSPRVSMDEQFF
cdr3_nt: TGTGCCAGCAGCCCCAGGGTTTCGATGGATGAGCAGTTCTTC

v_call: TRBV18
j_call: TRBJ1-2
d_call: .
clone_size: .
cdr3_aa: CASYNPGTGENYGYTF
cdr3_nt: TGTGCCAGCTATAACCCCGGGACTGGAGAAAACTATGGCTACACCTTC

v_call: TRBV12-3/TRBV12-4
j_call: TRBJ1-2
d_call: .
clone_size: few
cdr3_aa: CASSGDSRGYTF
cdr3_nt: TGTGCCAGCAGTGGGGACTCCCGGGGCTACACCTTC

v_call: TRBV7-2
j_call: TRBJ2-2
d_call: .
clone_size: .
cdr3_aa: CASSFRGTGTGELFF
cdr3_nt: TGTGCCAGCAGCTTCCGGGGGACCGGCACCGGGGAGCTGTTTTTT

v_call: TRBV20-1
j_call: TRBJ2-5
d_call: .
clone_size: few
cdr3_aa: CSATGTPQETQYF
cdr3_nt: TGCAGTGCCACCGGGACCCCTCAAGAGACCCAGTACTTC

v_call: TRBV5-1
j_call: TRBJ2-1
d_call: .
clone_size: .
cdr3_aa: CASSSNDWPDYEQFF
cdr3_nt: TGCGCCAGCAGCTCAAACGACTGGCCAGATTATGAGCAGTTCTTC

v_call: TRBV12-3/TRBV12-4
j_call: TRBJ2-4
d_call: TRBD1
clone_size: many
cdr3_aa: CASSIGTGNVRLLAKNIQYF
cdr3_nt: TGTGCCAGCAGTATCGGGACAGGGAATGTGAGGTTGTTGGCCAAAAACATTCAGTACTTC

v_call: TRBV7-9
j_call: TRBJ1-4
d_call: .
clone_size: many
cdr3_aa: CASSSTSATGAGMREKLFF
cdr3_nt: TGTGCCAGCAGCTCCACCTCGGCGACAGGAGCGGGGATGAGGGAAAAACTGTTTTTT

v_call: TRBV7-2
j_call: TRBJ2-7
d_call: .
clone_size: many
cdr3_aa: CASSPQPRDEPQYF
cdr3_nt: TGTGCCAGCAGCCCCCAACCTAGGGACGAACCCCAGTACTTC

v_call: TRBV13
j_call: TRBJ2-2
d_call: .
clone_size: .
cdr3_aa: CASSLGGNAGELFF
cdr3_nt: TGTGCCAGCAGCTTAGGTGGGAATGCCGGGGAGCTGTTTTTT